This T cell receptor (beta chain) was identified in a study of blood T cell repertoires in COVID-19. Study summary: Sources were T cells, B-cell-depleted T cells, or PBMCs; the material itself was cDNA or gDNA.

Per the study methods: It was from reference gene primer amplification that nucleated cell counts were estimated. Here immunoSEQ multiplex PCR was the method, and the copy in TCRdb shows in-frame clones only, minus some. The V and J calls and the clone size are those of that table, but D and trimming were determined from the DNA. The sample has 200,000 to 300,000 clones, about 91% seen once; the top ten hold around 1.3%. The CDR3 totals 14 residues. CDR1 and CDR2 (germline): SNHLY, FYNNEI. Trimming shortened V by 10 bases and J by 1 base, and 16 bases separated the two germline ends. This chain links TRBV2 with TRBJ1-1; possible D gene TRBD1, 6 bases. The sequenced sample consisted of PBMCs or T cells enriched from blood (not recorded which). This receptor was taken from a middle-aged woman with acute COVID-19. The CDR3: CAIQDRPRNTEAFF. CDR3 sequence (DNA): TGTGCCATCCAGGACAGACCAAGGAACACTGAAGCTTTCTTT. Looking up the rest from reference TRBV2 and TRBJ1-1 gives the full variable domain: EPEVTQTPSHQVTQMGQEVILRCVPISNHLYFYWYRQILGQKVEFLVSFYNNEISEKSEIFDDQFSVERPDGSNFTLKIRSTKLEDSAMYFCAIQDRPRNTEAFFGQGTRLTVV.